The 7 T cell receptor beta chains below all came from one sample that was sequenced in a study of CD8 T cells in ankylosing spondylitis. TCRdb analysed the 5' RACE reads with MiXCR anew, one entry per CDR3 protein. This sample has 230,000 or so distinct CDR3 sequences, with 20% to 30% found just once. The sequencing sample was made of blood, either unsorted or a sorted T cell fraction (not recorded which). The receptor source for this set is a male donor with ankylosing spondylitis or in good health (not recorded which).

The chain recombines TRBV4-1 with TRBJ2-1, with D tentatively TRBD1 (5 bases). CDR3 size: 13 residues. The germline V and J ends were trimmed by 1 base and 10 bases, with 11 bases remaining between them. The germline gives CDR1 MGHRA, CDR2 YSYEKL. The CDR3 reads CASSQVKDTEQFF. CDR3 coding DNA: TGCGCCAGCAGCCAAGTCAAGGACACCGAGCAGTTCTTC.

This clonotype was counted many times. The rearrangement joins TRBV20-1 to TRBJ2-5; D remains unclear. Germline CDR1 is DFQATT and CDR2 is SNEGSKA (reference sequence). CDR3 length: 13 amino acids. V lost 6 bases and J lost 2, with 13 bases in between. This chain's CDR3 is CSALKMEQETQYF. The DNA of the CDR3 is TGCAGTGCCCTCAAAATGGAGCAAGAGACCCAGTACTTC.

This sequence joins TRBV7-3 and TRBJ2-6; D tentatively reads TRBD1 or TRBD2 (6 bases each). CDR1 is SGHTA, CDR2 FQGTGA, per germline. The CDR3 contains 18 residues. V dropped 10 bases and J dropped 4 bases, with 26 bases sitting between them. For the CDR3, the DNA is TGTGCCATCAGTCCCCGGACTTGGGGGGCGCGAGGGGCCAACGTCCTGACTTTC. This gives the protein CAISPRTWGARGANVLTF. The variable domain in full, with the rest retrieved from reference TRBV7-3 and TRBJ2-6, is GAGVSQTPSNKVTEKGKYVELRCDPISGHTALYWYRQSLGQGPEFLIYFQGTGAADDSGLPNDRFFAVRPEGSVSTLKIQRTERGDSAVYLCAISPRTWGARGANVLTFGAGSRLTVL.

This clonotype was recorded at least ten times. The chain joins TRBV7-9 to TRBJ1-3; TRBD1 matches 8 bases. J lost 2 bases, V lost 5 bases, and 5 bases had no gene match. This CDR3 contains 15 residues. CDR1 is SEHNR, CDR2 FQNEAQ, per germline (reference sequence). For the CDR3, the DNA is TGTGCCAGCAGCGAAGGACAGGGCCCTGGAAACACCATATATTTT. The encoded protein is CASSEGQGPGNTIYF.

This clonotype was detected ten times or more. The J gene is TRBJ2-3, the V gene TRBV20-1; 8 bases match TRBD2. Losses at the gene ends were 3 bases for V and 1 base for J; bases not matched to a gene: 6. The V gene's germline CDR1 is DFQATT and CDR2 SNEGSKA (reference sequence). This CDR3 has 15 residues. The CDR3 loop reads CSASGGSGGTDTQYF. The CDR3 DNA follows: TGCAGTGCTAGTGGGGGTAGCGGGGGCACAGATACGCAGTATTTT.

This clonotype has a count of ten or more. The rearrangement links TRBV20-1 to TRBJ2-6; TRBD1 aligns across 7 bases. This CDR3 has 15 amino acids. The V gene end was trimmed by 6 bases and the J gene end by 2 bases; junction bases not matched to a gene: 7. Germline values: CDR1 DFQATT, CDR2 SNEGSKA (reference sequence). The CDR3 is CSAGRDSPGANVLTF. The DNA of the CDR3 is TGCAGTGCAGGCCGGGACAGCCCTGGGGCCAACGTCCTGACTTTC.

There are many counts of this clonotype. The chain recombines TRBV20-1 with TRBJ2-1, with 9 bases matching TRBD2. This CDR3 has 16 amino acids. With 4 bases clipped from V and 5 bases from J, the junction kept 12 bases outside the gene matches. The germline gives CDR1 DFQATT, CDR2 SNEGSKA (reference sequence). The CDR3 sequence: CSATDLAGGRDNEQFF. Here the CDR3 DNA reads TGCAGTGCTACCGACCTGGCGGGGGGGCGGGACAATGAGCAGTTCTTC.